Only a few counts were recorded for the clone carrying this T cell receptor (beta chain). Germline V gene sequence: CDR1 SQVTM, CDR2 ANQGSEA. This CDR3 has 12 amino acids. V lost 6 bases, J lost 8 bases, and 4 bases stayed unmatched. TCRdb itself ran the 5' RACE reads through MiXCR, one entry per CDR3 protein. The data contain about 75,000 distinct CDR3 sequences, around 7.7% of them singletons. The sample is drawn from a study of T cells after yellow fever vaccination. Sequencing used CD8+ T cells sorted from PBMCs, obtained approximately 11 days after the first yellow fever vaccination. This receptor was identified in a man in his late teens or twenties who received the YFV17D yellow fever vaccine. The V and J genes are TRBV29-1 and TRBJ2-1, with 10 bases identical to TRBD2. Here the CDR3 reads CSVSSGGYEQFF. As DNA, the CDR3 is TGCAGCGTCTCTAGCGGGGGCTATGAGCAGTTCTTC.